Below, 30 T cell receptor beta chains from the same sample are listed, as sequenced in a study of cytomegalovirus exposure and HLA in healthy donors. The primer mix had 60 Vbeta and 13 Jbeta primers. TCRdb keeps only in-frame clones here, not all; method: immunoSEQ multiplex PCR. The table shows approximately 100,000 clones, with 76% occurring only once. Specimen: PBMCs. Receptors originate from a man aged 40-50 years in good health and CMV-seronegative.

The rearrangement joins TRBV28 to TRBJ1-1; 7 positions match TRBD1. The CDR3 length is 12 residues. With V trimmed by 6 bases and J by 6 bases, 4 bases remained unmatched. The germline gives CDR1 MDHEN, CDR2 SYDVKM. The CDR3 DNA sequence: TGTGCCAGCAGCCCTGACAGGGCTGAAGCTTTCTTT. It translates to CASSPDRAEAFF.

The chain joins TRBV2 to TRBJ1-1, with D hard to call. CDR1 and CDR2 from the germline V gene are SNHLY and FYNNEI. V shed 8 bases and J shed 5 bases, with 6 bases lying between them. This CDR3 has 10 amino acids. The CDR3 spells CASRRTEAFF. The CDR3 nucleotides are TGTGCCAGCCGCAGGACTGAAGCTTTCTTT. The full variable domain, completed using reference TRBV2 and TRBJ1-1, is EPEVTQTPSHQVTQMGQEVILRCVPISNHLYFYWYRQILGQKVEFLVSFYNNEISEKSEIFDDQFSVERPDGSNFTLKIRSTKLEDSAMYFCASRRTEAFFGQGTRLTVV.

In its sample, this clone was seen once. The chain couples TRBV11-3 to TRBJ2-3, with 9 bases that match TRBD2. CDR3 size: 15 residues. CDR1 is SGHNT and CDR2 is YENEEA in the germline V gene. Trimming removed 4 bases from V and 6 bases from J; junction bases left unmatched: 8. CDR3 DNA: TGTGCCAGCAGCTGGGGACTAGCTGGTACTGATACGCAGTATTTT. Its translation: CASSWGLAGTDTQYF. The variable domain in full, completed from reference TRBV11-3 and TRBJ2-3, reads EAGVVQSPRYKIIEKKQPVAFWCNPISGHNTLYWYLQNLGQGPELLIRYENEEAVDDSQLPKDRFSAERLKGVDSTLKIQPAELGDSAVYLCASSWGLAGTDTQYFGPGTRLTVL.

The V and J genes are TRBV2 and TRBJ1-2, with TRBD1 matching over 7 bases. The V gene end was trimmed by 5 bases and the J gene end by 8 bases; junction bases not matched to a gene: 14. CDR1 SNHLY and CDR2 FYNNEI come from the germline V gene. The CDR3 has 15 residues. The CDR3 is CASSPDSKGAGGYTF. The DNA of the CDR3 is TGTGCCAGCAGTCCAGATTCTAAGGGGGCCGGGGGCTACACCTTC.

The sample holds one count of this clone. The chain recombines TRBV6-5 with TRBJ1-4, with D unresolved. With 2 bases removed from V and 0 bases from J, the gap between germline ends came to 7 bases. Germline CDR1 MNHEY, CDR2 SVGAGI. CDR3 length equals 15 residues. CDR3 sequence (DNA): TGTGCCAGCAGTTACGACTTAGCAACTAATGAAAAACTGTTTTTT. Translating it yields CASSYDLATNEKLFF.

This clone was recorded only once. The V gene is TRBV2, the J gene TRBJ2-1, with 10 bases aligning to TRBD1. The CDR3 has 14 amino acids. Germline lookup yields CDR1 SNHLY and CDR2 FYNNEI. V lost 11 bases and J lost 8; bases outside the gene matches: 12. CDR3 in DNA: TGTGCCGGAGAGGGGGGACAGGGGTCCCATGAGCAGTTCTTC. This translates into CAGEGGQGSHEQFF.

The rearrangement uses TRBV5-1 and TRBJ2-5; 7 nucleotides line up with TRBD1. Germline V gives CDR1 SGHRS, CDR2 YFSETQ. V was pared by 3 bases and J by 0 bases, with 11 bases of the junction left unmatched. This CDR3 has 17 amino acids. The CDR3 DNA reads TGCGCCAGCAGCTGGACCTCCGGGACAGTGTACCAAGAGACCCAGTACTTC. As protein: CASSWTSGTVYQETQYF.

The V and J genes are TRBV7-9 and TRBJ1-1; D possibly corresponds to TRBD1 (6 bases). Trimming took 5 bases from V and 6 from J, leaving 16 bases between them. This CDR3 is 14 amino acids long. Germline CDR1 reads SEHNR; CDR2 reads FQNEAQ (reference sequence). This CDR3 reads CASSLDSLAAEAFF. Here the CDR3 DNA reads TGTGCCAGCAGCCTGGACAGCCTGGCGGCTGAAGCTTTCTTT.

This clone was observed a handful of times. The chain employs TRBV28 and TRBJ2-1; TRBD2 matches at 11 bases. The V segment lost 5 bases and the J segment 6 bases; nucleotides outside the gene matches: 6. CDR1 and CDR2 (germline): MDHEN, SYDVKM. The CDR3 loop spans 15 amino acids. CDR3 DNA sequence: TGTGCCAGCAGTCTCCTAGCGGGGGGCCTCAATGAGCAGTTCTTC. Its protein product is CASSLLAGGLNEQFF.

This clone came up a few times. The CDR3: CASSPSRDRVSSYNSPLHF. CDR3 nucleotides: TGTGCCAGCAGCCCAAGCCGGGACAGGGTGAGCTCCTATAATTCACCCCTCCACTTT. The rearrangement joins TRBV9 to TRBJ1-6; 9 nucleotides agree with TRBD1. V was pared by 4 bases and J by 0 bases, with 11 bases of the junction left unmatched. The CDR3 totals 19 residues. Per the germline V gene, CDR1 is SGDLS and CDR2 is YYNGEE.

V and J are TRBV7-2 and TRBJ2-3; 11 bases match TRBD1. CDR1 is SGHTA and CDR2 is FQGNSA in the germline V gene. V lost 5 bases and J lost 5; bases outside the gene matches: 9. CDR3 size: 16 residues. CDR3 DNA sequence: TGTGCCAGCAGCCTCCTCGGACAGGGGGCCCGAGATACGCAGTATTTT. The encoded protein is CASSLLGQGARDTQYF.

V usage is TRBV18 and J usage is TRBJ2-7, with TRBD2 matching over 7 bases. This CDR3 spans 16 amino acids. Germline loops: CDR1 KGHSH, CDR2 LQKENI. V was pared by 5 bases and J by 0 bases, with 10 bases of the junction left unmatched. The CDR3 DNA is TGTGCCAGCTCAAGCGCCCCTAGCGGCATCTCCTACGAGCAGTACTTC. It yields the protein CASSSAPSGISYEQYF.

This chain's CDR3 is CSVEGTSGGPYNEQFF. In nucleotides, the CDR3 is TGCAGCGTTGAAGGGACTAGCGGGGGGCCCTACAATGAGCAGTTCTTC. The V gene is TRBV29-1, the J gene TRBJ2-1; 14 positions match TRBD2. Germline trimming cut 1 base from V and 2 bases from J; bases unmatched to any gene: 1. CDR3 length equals 16 residues. The V gene's germline CDR1 is SQVTM and CDR2 ANQGSEA.

This clone has a handful of counts. The V call is TRBV5-1, the J call TRBJ2-1, with D maybe TRBD2 (6 bases). The germline V gene has CDR1 SGHRS and CDR2 YFSETQ. V was shortened by 3 bases and J by 0 bases, with 10 bases between the two germline ends. The CDR3 extends over 15 amino acids. The CDR3 sequence is CASSYRDSSYNEQFF. DNA for the CDR3: TGCGCCAGCAGCTACCGGGACTCCTCCTACAATGAGCAGTTCTTC.

The rearrangement uses TRBV5-4 and TRBJ2-3, with TRBD2 matching over 10 bases. The germline gives CDR1 SGHNT, CDR2 YYREEE (reference sequence). The CDR3 length is 16 residues. The ends lost 1 base at V and 3 bases at J; junction bases unmatched: 5. CDR3 nucleotide sequence: TGTGCCAGCAGCTTGAGGAGCGGGGGGGCAACAGATACGCAGTATTTT. Its translation: CASSLRSGGATDTQYF.

The count of this clone is one. The chain carries TRBV6-5 and TRBJ1-5; D not resolved. The length of the CDR3 is 14 residues. V lost 5 bases and J 3 bases, leaving 11 bases between the germline ends. From germline, CDR1 is MNHEY and CDR2 SVGAGI. In DNA, the CDR3 is TGTGCCAGCAGTGTTTTAAGCCCCAATCAGCCCCAGCATTTT. This gives the protein CASSVLSPNQPQHF.

This chain uses TRBV27 with TRBJ2-5; TRBD2 might be the D (7 bases). Germline V gives CDR1 MNHEY, CDR2 SMNVEV (reference sequence). The CDR3 extends over 14 amino acids. Trimming took 1 base from V and 5 from J, leaving 11 bases between them. CDR3 protein: CASSLWGGRETQYF. The CDR3, as DNA: TGTGCCAGCAGTTTATGGGGGGGCAGGGAGACCCAGTACTTC.

The chain has TRBV9 and TRBJ1-1; no clear D. CDR1 is SGDLS, CDR2 YYNGEE, per germline. Trimming shortened V by 2 bases and J by 1 base, and 15 bases separated the two germline ends. CDR3 length: 16 amino acids. The CDR3 here is CASSVRARGENTEAFF. The CDR3 nucleotides read TGTGCCAGCAGCGTTCGGGCCCGGGGAGAGAACACTGAAGCTTTCTTT.

CDR3 sequence: CASSLESGSWTEAFF. The CDR3 coding sequence is TGTGCCAGCAGCTTGGAGTCAGGTTCGTGGACTGAAGCTTTCTTT. The chain couples TRBV5-8 to TRBJ1-1; the D is unclear. The germline gives CDR1 SGHTS, CDR2 YDEGEE. V was clipped by 0 bases and J by 5 bases, with 14 bases between them. The CDR3 sequence is 15 residues long.

The chain uses TRBV25-1 and TRBJ1-1; 8 positions agree with TRBD1. The CDR3 runs 15 residues. V lost 6 bases and J lost 2; bases outside the gene matches: 8. Germline-derived CDR1 and CDR2 are MGHDK and SYGVNS. As DNA, the CDR3 is TGTGCCAGCAGCGTAGCAGGGGGCAGAAACACTGAAGCTTTCTTT. Its protein product is CASSVAGGRNTEAFF.

This clone was detected only once. V and J are TRBV11-2 and TRBJ2-3, with D uncertain. The CDR3 sequence is 14 residues long. CDR1 is SGHAT and CDR2 is FQNNGV in the germline V gene. Trimming pared 2 bases from V and 4 bases from J, leaving 10 bases between. CDR3 nucleotide sequence: TGTGCCAGCAGCTTACATCCGGGTTCAGATACGCAGTATTTT. Its protein product is CASSLHPGSDTQYF.

The J gene is TRBJ2-3, the V gene TRBV5-4, with D tentatively TRBD2 (6 bases). Deletions cut 0 bases from V and 0 bases from J, with 8 bases between. CDR1 is SGHNT and CDR2 is YYREEE in the germline V gene (reference sequence). The length of the CDR3 is 15 residues. CDR3 amino acids: CASSLGSGSTDTQYF. The CDR3 nucleotides are TGTGCCAGCAGCTTGGGCAGCGGGAGCACAGATACGCAGTATTTT.

V is TRBV19 and J is TRBJ2-2; D uncertain. The germline V gene has CDR1 LNHDA and CDR2 SQIVND (reference sequence). The CDR3 has 13 amino acids. The ends were cut back, 8 bases at V and 1 base at J, with 8 bases in the middle. The chain's CDR3 is CASGSGNTGELFF. Written as DNA, the CDR3 is TGTGCCAGTGGGTCGGGGAACACCGGGGAGCTGTTTTTT.

This clone appeared a single time. V is TRBV2 and J is TRBJ2-5; 8 nucleotides align to TRBD1. Germline CDR1 is SNHLY and CDR2 is FYNNEI. The CDR3 is 15 residues long. Trimming removed 6 bases from V and 6 bases from J; junction bases left unmatched: 12. The DNA for the CDR3 is TGTGCCAGCAGCACGGACAGGGTGGGGGGAAAGACCCAGTACTTC. It yields the protein CASSTDRVGGKTQYF.

J is TRBJ1-2 and V is TRBV5-4, with D hard to call. The V gene's germline CDR1 is SGHNT and CDR2 YYREEE (reference sequence). V was trimmed by 4 bases and J by 4 bases, leaving 17 bases between them. This CDR3 is 15 amino acids long. This CDR3 is CASSTGGGSSYGYTF. The CDR3, as DNA: TGTGCCAGCAGCACCGGAGGCGGTTCTAGCTATGGCTACACCTTC.

This chain links TRBV6-5 with TRBJ2-7, with 7 bases matching TRBD1. CDR3 size: 14 residues. Germline loops: CDR1 MNHEY, CDR2 SVGAGI. The J segment lost 5 bases and the V segment lost 6 bases, leaving 10 bases of the junction unmatched. The DNA for the CDR3 is TGTGCCAGCAGCCCTGACAGGGACGGAGACGAGCAGTACTTC. Protein: CASSPDRDGDEQYF.

This chain joins TRBV6-1 and TRBJ2-1, with 11 bases identical to TRBD2. The trim removed 7 bases at V and 7 bases at J, leaving 6 bases unmatched. This CDR3 has 14 residues. Germline CDR1 is MNHNS and CDR2 is SASEGT. CDR3 sequence (DNA): TGTGCCAGCATTAGCGGGGGGGCCGGGAATGAGCAGTTCTTC. Amino acids: CASISGGAGNEQFF.

The chain carries TRBV21-1 and TRBJ1-1; the table's D call, TRBD1, has no DNA check behind it. TRBV21-1 is marked as a pseudogene. There are 16 residues in the CDR3. In DNA, the CDR3 is TGTGCCAGCAGGCACACAGGCCCAAAGTCAAACACTGAAGCTTTCTTT. Protein product: CASRHTGPKSNTEAFF.

The rearrangement links TRBV11-2 to TRBJ1-1; TRBD1 matches at 8 bases. Unmatched junction bases numbered 2, after V lost 1 base and J lost 1 base. In germline, CDR1 is SGHAT, CDR2 FQNNGV. The length of the CDR3 is 15 residues. The CDR3 nucleotides read TGTGCCAGCAGCTTAGCGACAGGGGCGAACACTGAAGCTTTCTTT. This translates into CASSLATGANTEAFF.

The V and J genes are TRBV4-3 and TRBJ2-1; 7 bases fit TRBD1. CDR1 is LGHNA, CDR2 YSLEER, per germline. The CDR3 contains 15 residues. The ends lost 3 bases at V and 5 bases at J; junction bases unmatched: 7. The CDR3, as DNA: TGCGCCAGCAGCCACCCGGAGACAGGGAACAATGAGCAGTTCTTC. This codes for CASSHPETGNNEQFF.